The 17 T cell receptor beta chains listed next were all sequenced from one sample in a study of cytomegalovirus exposure and HLA in healthy donors. With 60 Vbeta and 13 Jbeta primers, the PCR was carried out. TCRdb's table, derived via immunoSEQ multiplex PCR, lists solely in-frame clones and lacks some. The data show roughly 200,000 clones, 79% seen once. Sequenced: PBMCs. These receptors were taken from a girl between 5 and 17 years old in good health and CMV-seropositive.

The rearrangement uses TRBV7-2 and TRBJ1-6; possibly TRBD1 for D (5 bases). This CDR3 comprises 17 residues. Looked up from germline, CDR1 is SGHTA and CDR2 is FQGNSA. V lost 0 bases and J lost 9, with 18 bases in between. CDR3 nucleotide sequence: TGTGCCAGCAGCTTAGCCGGCGCAAATCAGGGTGTTTCACCCCTCCACTTT. It yields the protein CASSLAGANQGVSPLHF.

This chain links TRBV29-1 with TRBJ1-1; TRBD1 is a possible D gene (5 bases). Germline V gene data show CDR1 as SQVTM and CDR2 as ANQGSEA. V was cut by 4 bases and J by 1 base, with 7 bases left in between. CDR3 length equals 12 residues. CDR3 bases: TGCAGCGTTGTAGGGGAGAACACTGAAGCTTTCTTT. Translated, it gives CSVVGENTEAFF.

V gene TRBV14 combines with J gene TRBJ1-6, with D hard to call. CDR1 and CDR2 from the germline V gene are SGHDN and FVKESK. CDR3 length equals 16 residues. V was cut by 0 bases and J by 7 bases, with 13 bases left in between. DNA of the CDR3: TGTGCCAGCAGCCAAGAGACGGGAGGGAACAATTCACCCCTCCACTTT. Its protein product is CASSQETGGNNSPLHF.

V is TRBV5-4 and J is TRBJ1-3, with a possible D match to TRBD1 (5 bases). This CDR3 comprises 15 residues. Germline V CDR1 and CDR2: SGHNT, YYREEE (reference sequence). Trimming cost V 0 bases and J 4 bases, with 11 bases left between them. The CDR3 is CASSLAVGQGNTIYF. DNA for the CDR3: TGTGCCAGCAGCTTGGCCGTTGGACAAGGAAACACCATATATTTT.

The chain employs TRBV19 and TRBJ1-1; D is unresolved. This CDR3 has 12 amino acids. Trimming cost V 9 bases and J 10 bases, with 18 bases left between them. Germline V CDR1 and CDR2: LNHDA, SQIVND (reference sequence). CDR3 sequence: CASSTGIRGAFF. For the CDR3, the DNA is TGTGCCAGCTCGACCGGAATACGGGGAGCTTTCTTT.

The V call is TRBV5-1, the J call TRBJ2-5; 10 nucleotides line up with TRBD2. Germline V gives CDR1 SGHRS, CDR2 YFSETQ. J lost 0 bases, V lost 0 bases, and 8 bases had no gene match. The CDR3 length is 18 residues. Here the CDR3 reads CASSLGGPLAGDQETQYF. DNA for the CDR3: TGCGCCAGCAGCTTGGGGGGGCCTCTAGCGGGAGACCAAGAGACCCAGTACTTC. Complete variable domain (other parts from reference TRBV5-1 and TRBJ2-5): KAGVTQTPRYLIKTRGQQVTLSCSPISGHRSVSWYQQTPGQGLQFLFEYFSETQRNKGNFPGRFSGRQFSNSRSEMNVSTLELGDSALYLCASSLGGPLAGDQETQYFGPGTRLLVL.

This clone was observed once. The V and J genes are TRBV5-6 and TRBJ2-3; maybe TRBD1 (6 bases). Germline CDR1 reads SGHDT; CDR2 reads YYEEEE. V lost 3 bases and J 0 bases, leaving 14 bases between the germline ends. There are 16 residues in the CDR3. CDR3 in DNA: TGTGCCAGCAGCTCCCGACAGGAAACTAGCACAGATACGCAGTATTTT. Amino acids: CASSSRQETSTDTQYF. Variable domain in full (rest from reference TRBV5-6 and TRBJ2-3): DAGVTQSPTHLIKTRGQQVTLRCSPKSGHDTVSWYQQALGQGPQFIFQYYEEEERQRGNFPDRFSGHQFPNYSSELNVNALLLGDSALYLCASSSRQETSTDTQYFGPGTRLTVL.

This clone was picked up one time. CDR3 amino acids: CASSFTGASGGEQYF. The CDR3 nucleotides are TGTGCCAGCAGTTTTACTGGCGCCTCGGGGGGCGAGCAGTACTTC. The chain couples TRBV27 to TRBJ2-5; 7 positions agree with TRBD2. The last part of the DNA fits TRBJ2-7 better; the J call may be wrong. The CDR3 totals 15 residues. Germline V gene sequence: CDR1 MNHEY, CDR2 SMNVEV (reference sequence).

This clone occurred once. The V and J genes are TRBV21-1 and TRBJ1-5; whether TRBD1, the table's D call, matches the DNA was not checked. TRBV21-1 has pseudogene status. CDR3 length: 17 residues. CDR3 in DNA: TGTGCCACCTACTGCCCGTCAGGGGGCCATAGCAATCAGCCCCAGCATTTT. Its translation is CATYCPSGGHSNQPQHF.

The chain has TRBV9 and TRBJ1-5; no clear D. This CDR3 is 14 amino acids long. CDR1 and CDR2 (germline): SGDLS, YYNGEE. V gave up 0 bases and J gave up 3 bases, with 7 bases separating them. CDR3 in amino acids: CASSVGGVNQPQHF. For the CDR3, the DNA is TGTGCCAGCAGCGTAGGAGGCGTCAATCAGCCCCAGCATTTT.

This clone was seen a single time. This chain links TRBV4-2 with TRBJ2-5; 8 positions agree with TRBD2. Germline CDR1 LGHNA, CDR2 YNFKEQ. The CDR3 contains 15 residues. The junction had 8 bases not matched to a gene; V was cut back by 5 bases and J by 3 bases. The CDR3, as DNA: TGTGCCAGCAGCTCGCCGGGGGGGCCGAAAGAGACCCAGTACTTC. It specifies CASSSPGGPKETQYF.

The chain joins TRBV6-5 to TRBJ1-1, with TRBD1 matching 8 bases. J lost 4 bases, V lost 7 bases, and 5 bases had no gene match. CDR1 and CDR2 (germline): MNHEY, SVGAGI. This CDR3 has 13 amino acids. The CDR3 is CASNRQGFTEAFF. In DNA form, the CDR3 reads TGTGCCAGCAACCGACAGGGGTTCACTGAAGCTTTCTTT.

The rearrangement links TRBV11-2 to TRBJ2-3, with D tentatively TRBD1 (5 bases). V was pared by 0 bases and J by 2 bases, with 9 bases between. The CDR3 runs 15 residues. Looked up from germline, CDR1 is SGHAT and CDR2 is FQNNGV. The CDR3 here is CASSLDSGNTDTQYF. The CDR3 nucleotides read TGTGCCAGCAGCTTAGATTCAGGGAACACAGATACGCAGTATTTT.

CDR3 DNA: TGTGCCAGCTCACCAAGGCAGGGGGGCACTGAAGCTTTCTTT. Protein sequence: CASSPRQGGTEAFF. V and J are TRBV18 and TRBJ1-1; 7 bases align to TRBD1. In germline, CDR1 is KGHSH, CDR2 LQKENI. V lost 2 bases, J lost 4 bases, and 4 bases stayed unmatched. The CDR3 runs to 14 residues.

This clone occurred a few times. DNA of the CDR3: TGTGCCAGCAGTGCTCAGGGAAATCAGCCCCAGCATTTT. It codes for CASSAQGNQPQHF. The rearrangement links TRBV25-1 to TRBJ1-5; D might be TRBD1 (5 bases). This CDR3 region has 13 residues. V was shortened by 4 bases and J by 4 bases, with 8 bases between the two germline ends. CDR1 MGHDK and CDR2 SYGVNS come from the germline V gene. Based on the CDR3 plus reference TRBV25-1 and TRBJ1-5, the full variable domain is EADIYQTPRYLVIGTGKKITLECSQTMGHDKMYWYQQDPGMELHLIHYSYGVNSTEKGDLSSESTVSRIRTEHFPLTLESARPSHTSQYLCASSAQGNQPQHFGDGTRLSIL.

This chain links TRBV7-2 with TRBJ2-3; 11 bases agree with TRBD2. The V and J ends lost 0 bases and 5 bases, in that order; junction bases with no gene match: 10. The CDR3 length is 18 residues. Looked up from germline, CDR1 is SGHTA and CDR2 is FQGNSA. CDR3 sequence: CASSLAARLAGRIDTQYF. CDR3 bases: TGTGCCAGCAGCTTAGCGGCTAGACTAGCGGGGAGGATAGATACGCAGTATTTT.

The chain employs TRBV30 and TRBJ1-1; the D gene is possibly TRBD1 (5 bases). CDR1 GTSNPN and CDR2 SVGIG come from the germline V gene (reference sequence). This CDR3 has 16 amino acids. The germline V and J ends were trimmed by 0 bases and 1 base, with 15 bases remaining between them. CDR3 protein: CAWSVLGGTTNTEAFF. Written as DNA, the CDR3 is TGTGCCTGGAGTGTACTCGGAGGGACGACGAACACTGAAGCTTTCTTT.